This TCR beta chain emerged from a study of T-cell reconstitution after alpha-beta-depleted transplantation in children. The CDR3 loop spans 12 amino acids. CDR1 SGHRS and CDR2 YFSETQ come from the germline V gene. V was pared by 0 bases and J by 6 bases, with 4 bases between. For TCRbeta, the library was prepared with unique molecular identifiers. TCRdb independently ran MiXCR on the PCR reads; one entry per CDR3 protein. The sample contains around 370,000 distinct CDR3 sequences, 15% to 20% of which appear only once. Study-wide results and limits: Several hundred expanded graft clones reportedly supplied alpha-beta T cells about two months after transplant. For some patients, TCRbeta diversity was high at day 60 because of recipient T cells and thymic progenitors that survived. T cells produced anew were the main source of T-cell counts and diversity one year after transplant.

This clonotype was found many times. Antigen: not known. The rearrangement links TRBV5-1 to TRBJ2-1; no definite D call. The input for sequencing was PBMCs, mostly from graft donor cells, taken 360 days after TCRalphabeta/CD19-depleted stem cell transplant. The sequence derives from a male patient between 2 and 15 years old who had a stem cell transplant for acute lymphoblastic leukemia, so the T cells may come from the graft donor. The CDR3 sequence is CASSLGFNEQFF. The CDR3, as DNA: TGCGCCAGCAGCTTGGGTTTCAATGAGCAGTTCTTC.